The clone carrying this T cell receptor beta chain was found a few times. The antigen is undetermined. A multiplex PCR was run with 60 Vbeta primers and 13 Jbeta primers. Produced via immunoSEQ multiplex PCR; TCRdb's table is partial and in-frame only. The repertoire consists of roughly 180,000 clones, with 70% to 80% occurring once and the leading ten covering about 0.8%. In germline, CDR1 is MNHEY, CDR2 SVGAGI. CDR3 length: 15 amino acids. J gave up 2 bases and V 5 bases, and 8 bases lay outside the gene matches. This record comes from a study of cytomegalovirus exposure and HLA in healthy donors. Study-wide results and caveats: According to a later analysis, donors in an Asian-associated ancestry cluster reportedly had fewer N-insertions than the roughly 670-donor mean.

The TCR was taken from a female donor in good health and CMV-seronegative. Sequences were obtained from PBMCs. The V gene is TRBV6-5, the J gene TRBJ2-7; 8 bases are a match to TRBD1. The CDR3 region has the DNA TGTGCCAGCAGTCGCTTCGGGACAGGAACCTACGAGCAGTACTTC. This translates into CASSRFGTGTYEQYF.